A selection of T cell receptor beta chains follows, all from one sample in a study of beta chain features in type 1 diabetes. TCRdb keeps only in-frame clones here, not all; method: immunoSEQ multiplex PCR. The sample includes 150,000 or so clones, around 63% of them seen just once. Sequenced sample: naive CD4+ T cells from blood. All receptors derive from a man aged 25 to 40 with type 1 diabetes. CDR3s include the opening cysteine and the closing phenylalanine or tryptophan. The D gene is left open where the match is weak.

D	V	J	CDR3	DNA
.	TRBV27	TRBJ2-5	CASSIRGARETQYF	TGTGCCAGCAGTATCCGGGGGGCCCGGGAGACCCAGTACTTC
TRBD1	TRBV9	TRBJ2-5	CASSATQGVQETQYF	TGTGCCAGCAGCGCCACACAGGGGGTCCAAGAGACCCAGTACTTC
TRBD2	TRBV9	TRBJ2-3	CASSAQLAGVPDTQYF	TGTGCCAGCAGCGCTCAACTAGCGGGGGTGCCAGATACGCAGTATTTT
TRBD2	TRBV29-1	TRBJ2-1	CSVGVAGSSYNEQFF	TGCAGCGTTGGGGTAGCGGGGAGCTCCTACAATGAGCAGTTCTTC
.	TRBV27	TRBJ2-7	CASRPGTAGSYEQYF	TGTGCCAGCAGGCCTGGGACCGCGGGGTCCTACGAGCAGTACTTC
.	TRBV7-6	TRBJ1-4	CASSSGNGAGWEKLFF	TGTGCCAGCAGCTCGGGAAACGGCGCTGGATGGGAAAAACTGTTTTTT
TRBD1	TRBV29-1	TRBJ2-7	CSYGTGEIYEQYF	TGCAGTTATGGGACAGGGGAAATCTACGAGCAGTACTTC
.	TRBV9	TRBJ2-7	CASSAEGYEQYF	TGTGCCAGCAGCGCTGAGGGCTACGAGCAGTACTTC
TRBD1	TRBV30	TRBJ2-6	CAWRGGTGVYGANVLTF	TGTGCCTGGAGGGGGGGGACAGGGGTGTACGGGGCCAACGTCCTGACTTTC
.	TRBV10-3	TRBJ1-1	CAASVNRGTEAFF	TGTGCCGCTTCAGTGAATAGAGGCACTGAAGCTTTCTTT